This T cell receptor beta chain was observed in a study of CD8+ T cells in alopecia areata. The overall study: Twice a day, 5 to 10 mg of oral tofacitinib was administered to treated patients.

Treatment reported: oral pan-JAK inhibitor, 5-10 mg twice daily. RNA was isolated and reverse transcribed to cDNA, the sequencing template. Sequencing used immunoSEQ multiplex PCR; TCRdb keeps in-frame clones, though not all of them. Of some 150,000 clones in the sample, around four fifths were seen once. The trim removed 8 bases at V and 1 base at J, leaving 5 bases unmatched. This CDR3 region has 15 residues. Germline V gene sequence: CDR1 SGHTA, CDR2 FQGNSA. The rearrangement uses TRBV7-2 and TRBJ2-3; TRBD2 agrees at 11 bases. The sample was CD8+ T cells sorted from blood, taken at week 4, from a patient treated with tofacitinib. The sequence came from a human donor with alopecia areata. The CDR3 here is CASGLAGGGTDTQYF. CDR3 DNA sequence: TGTGCCAGCGGTCTAGCGGGGGGAGGCACAGATACGCAGTATTTT.